In this sample, the clone carrying this T cell receptor beta chain turned up a few times. Its antigen is not identified. The data are from a study of beta chain features in type 1 diabetes. This CDR3 contains 13 residues. Per the germline V gene, CDR1 is MNHEY and CDR2 is SVGAGI. V gave up 2 bases and J gave up 1 base, with 5 bases separating them. Of the isolated RNA, all was reverse transcribed, and so the sequenced material was expressed TCRB transcripts. Repertoires were generated with immunoSEQ multiplex PCR, while TCRdb's copy carries only in-frame clones and drops some. This table has 200,000 to 300,000 clones, roughly a tenth appearing once. Whole-study findings and limits: Sampled from patients, naive, central memory and Treg TCRB repertoires appeared more similar than those sampled from healthy donors. Type 1 diabetes patients had TCRB CDR3s that were shorter (moderately but significantly so) in all four CD4+ subsets.

The specimen sequenced was naive CD4+ T cells from blood. The rearrangement links TRBV6-5 to TRBJ1-1; D remains ambiguous. This receptor was identified in a man younger than 40 with type 1 diabetes. CDR3 nucleotides: TGTGCCAGCAGTTACGAGGGGAACACTGAAGCTTTCTTT. It translates to CASSYEGNTEAFF.